Listed below are T cell receptor beta chains from one sample, sequenced in a study of T cell responses to AZD1222 COVID-19 vaccine. Using immunoSEQ multiplex PCR, the repertoire was profiled, and TCRdb retains in-frame clones only, with some absent. Of roughly 100,000 clones listed, about 90% are singletons. Sequencing was performed on peripheral blood, taken on day 0 of AZD1222 vaccination. The receptor source for this set is an adult in good health. The CDR3 runs from the conserved cysteine through the conserved F or W. The order of the fields is clone size, V gene, J gene, D gene, CDR3 DNA, CDR3 protein. A D gene is named only where the DNA matches it firmly. Rows may omit the clone size; those that give it use once, few, many or a size class.

size: .
V: TRBV7-2
J: TRBJ2-1
D: .
DNA: TGTGCCAGCAGCTTCGTAAATGAGCAGTTCTTC
CDR3: CASSFVNEQFF

size: .
V: TRBV21-1
J: TRBJ2-1
D: .
DNA: TGTGCCAGCAGCTCCCCGACTAGCGGGGGGGCCAATGAGCAGTTCTTC
CDR3: CASSSPTSGGANEQFF

size: .
V: TRBV5-8
J: TRBJ1-6
D: TRBD1
DNA: TGTGCCAGCAGCAGAACGTGGGACAGTTTAGGTTCACCCCTCCACTTT
CDR3: CASSRTWDSLGSPLHF

size: .
V: TRBV6-5
J: TRBJ1-4
D: .
DNA: TGTGCCAGCAGGGACAGTAATGAAAAACTGTTTTTT
CDR3: CASRDSNEKLFF

size: once
V: TRBV7-9
J: TRBJ2-7
D: TRBD2
DNA: TGTGCCAGCAGCTTCATGACTAGCGGGATTCACGAGCAGTACTTC
CDR3: CASSFMTSGIHEQYF

size: .
V: TRBV10-2
J: TRBJ2-7
D: TRBD2
DNA: TGCGCCAGCAGTGACCCCAGCGGGGCTACCTACGAGCAGTACTTC
CDR3: CASSDPSGATYEQYF

size: few
V: TRBV7-2
J: TRBJ2-5
D: .
DNA: TGTGCCAGCAGCTTAACCCTAACCTTAGAGACCCAGTACTTC
CDR3: CASSLTLTLETQYF

size: .
V: TRBV7-8
J: TRBJ2-3
D: .
DNA: TGTGCCAGCAGCTCGCAGGGGTTCAGGGCAGATACGCAGTATTTT
CDR3: CASSSQGFRADTQYF

size: .
V: TRBV6-1
J: TRBJ1-4
D: .
DNA: TGTGCCAGCAGTGAACTCTATATAACAGGGAAGGGTGAAAAACTGTTTTTT
CDR3: CASSELYITGKGEKLFF

size: .
V: TRBV6-2/TRBV6-3
J: TRBJ2-1
D: TRBD2
DNA: TGTGCCAGCAGTTACCCGACCCAGCGGGGCATTAATGAGCAGTTCTTC
CDR3: CASSYPTQRGINEQFF

size: .
V: TRBV7-9
J: TRBJ2-3
D: TRBD2
DNA: TGTGCCAGCAGCCCCCCCCGCCTAGCGGGCACAGATACGCAGTATTTT
CDR3: CASSPPRLAGTDTQYF

size: .
V: TRBV7-2
J: TRBJ1-5
D: TRBD1
DNA: TGTGCCAGCAGCTACGGACAGGGTAGAAATCAGCCCCAGCATTTT
CDR3: CASSYGQGRNQPQHF

size: .
V: TRBV5-4
J: TRBJ1-1
D: TRBD1
DNA: TGTGCCAGCAGCTTCCCCGGGACAGGGGGCGGGACTGAAGCTTTCTTT
CDR3: CASSFPGTGGGTEAFF

size: few
V: TRBV4-3
J: TRBJ1-5
D: .
DNA: TGCGCCAGCAGCCAAGAGGCAGGTCCAGGTTGGGGTTCCCTTGGGAATCAGCCCCAGCATTTT
CDR3: CASSQEAGPGWGSLGNQPQHF

size: few
V: TRBV14
J: TRBJ2-1
D: TRBD1
DNA: TGTGCCAGCAGCCAAACGACAGGGGCTGGCAATGAGCAGTTCTTC
CDR3: CASSQTTGAGNEQFF

size: .
V: TRBV15
J: TRBJ1-5
D: TRBD1
DNA: TGTACCACCAGCAGATGGACAGGGGCCGATCAGCCCCAGCATTTT
CDR3: CTTSRWTGADQPQHF

size: .
V: TRBV25-1
J: TRBJ2-1
D: .
DNA: TGTGCCAGCAGTGAGTCCCGGACAGCCAATGAGCAGTTCTTC
CDR3: CASSESRTANEQFF

size: .
V: TRBV2
J: TRBJ2-2
D: .
DNA: TGTGCCGCAGGTAGAACAGATCTCACCGGGGAGCTGTTTTTT
CDR3: CAAGRTDLTGELFF

size: .
V: TRBV27
J: TRBJ2-1
D: TRBD2
DNA: TGTGCCAGCAGCTGGGGGGGGTCGTCCTACAATGAGCAGTTCTTC
CDR3: CASSWGGSSYNEQFF

size: once
V: TRBV7-2
J: TRBJ2-3
D: .
DNA: TGTGCCAGCAGCTACCCCGTGGGAGCCTCTTCCCGAGATACGCAGTATTTT
CDR3: CASSYPVGASSRDTQYF

size: .
V: TRBV18
J: TRBJ2-1
D: .
DNA: TGTGCCAGCTCACCTTCATGGGGGGAGAGAGAGAACAATGAGCAGTTCTTC
CDR3: CASSPSWGERENNEQFF

size: .
V: TRBV4-3
J: TRBJ2-7
D: .
DNA: TGCGCCAGCAGCCAAGCCCATGGCGGGTACGAGCAGTACTTC
CDR3: CASSQAHGGYEQYF

size: .
V: TRBV5-8
J: TRBJ2-7
D: .
DNA: TGTGCCAGCAGCTCCGACAGCCTCGAGCAGTACTTC
CDR3: CASSSDSLEQYF

size: .
V: TRBV18
J: TRBJ1-4
D: TRBD1
DNA: TGTGCCAGCTCACCACCGACAGGGGCAACTAATGAAAAACTGTTTTTT
CDR3: CASSPPTGATNEKLFF